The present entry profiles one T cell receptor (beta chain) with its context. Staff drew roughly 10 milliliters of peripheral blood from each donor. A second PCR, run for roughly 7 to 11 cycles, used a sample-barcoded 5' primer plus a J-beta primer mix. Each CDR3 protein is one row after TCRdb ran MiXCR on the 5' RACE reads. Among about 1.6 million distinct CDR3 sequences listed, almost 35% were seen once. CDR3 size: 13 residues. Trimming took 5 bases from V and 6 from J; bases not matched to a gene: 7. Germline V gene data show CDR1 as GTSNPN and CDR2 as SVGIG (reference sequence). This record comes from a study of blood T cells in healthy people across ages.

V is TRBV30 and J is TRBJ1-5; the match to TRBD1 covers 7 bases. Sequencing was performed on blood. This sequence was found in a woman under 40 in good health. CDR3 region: CAWGTVQGQPQHF. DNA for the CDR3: TGTGCCTGGGGGACAGTCCAAGGTCAGCCCCAGCATTTT.